Listed below are T cell receptor beta chains from one sample, sequenced in a study of T cells in Graves' hyperthyroidism and ophthalmopathy. From the multiplex PCR reads, TCRdb called clonotypes with MiXCR, one entry per CDR3 protein. The sample lists about 360,000 distinct CDR3 sequences; roughly 13% were seen once. The sample taken for sequencing was blood. All receptors come from a woman aged 18-29 years with Graves' hyperthyroidism. The CDR3 runs from the conserved cysteine through the conserved F or W. Each record gives: CDR3 DNA, CDR3 protein, D gene, clone size, J gene, V gene. D genes are given only for firm matches. Expanded clones are given a class, and other clones once, few, many or no size at all.

DNA: TGTGCCAGCAGCTTCGTTTCGGAGACCCAGTACTTC
CDR3: CASSFVSETQYF
D: .
size: many
J: TRBJ2-5
V: TRBV7-9

DNA: TGTGCCAGCAGCCCTCGGACAGGGGGCAATCGGGTCGGCACCATATATTTT
CDR3: CASSPRTGGNRVGTIYF
D: TRBD1
size: .
J: TRBJ1-3
V: TRBV28

DNA: TGTGCCAGCAGTGAATCGGCCGGCAGCCAAGAGACCCAGTACTTC
CDR3: CASSESAGSQETQYF
D: .
size: few
J: TRBJ2-5
V: TRBV6-4

DNA: TGCAGTGCTACCGCCTCCGGGACTACGGCAGATACGCAGTATTTT
CDR3: CSATASGTTADTQYF
D: TRBD2
size: many
J: TRBJ2-3
V: TRBV20-1

DNA: TGCGCCAGCAGTGTCCGGCCAAATTCACCCCTCCACTTT
CDR3: CASSVRPNSPLHF
D: .
size: many
J: TRBJ1-6
V: TRBV10-1

DNA: TGTGCCAGCAGTGAGACTAGCGGGGTAGGCCAGTACTTC
CDR3: CASSETSGVGQYF
D: TRBD2
size: many
J: TRBJ2-5
V: TRBV6-1

DNA: TGCGCCAGCAGCCAAGGTCTTAATTTAAACACTGAAGCTTTCTTT
CDR3: CASSQGLNLNTEAFF
D: .
size: few
J: TRBJ1-1
V: TRBV4-3

DNA: TGTGCCAGCAGCTCGACAGGGGGCGAAGGGCAGTACTTC
CDR3: CASSSTGGEGQYF
D: TRBD1
size: .
J: TRBJ2-7
V: TRBV7-8

DNA: TGTGCCAGCAGACTGACCGGGGGGGCTGGCTACACCTTC
CDR3: CASRLTGGAGYTF
D: .
size: .
J: TRBJ1-2
V: TRBV25-1

DNA: TGCGCCAGCAGCCAGTACAGGGGCCACAATCAGCCCCAGCATTTT
CDR3: CASSQYRGHNQPQHF
D: TRBD1
size: few
J: TRBJ1-5
V: TRBV4-3

DNA: TGTGCCAGCAGCGTAGAGGCGGGGGCGGGCTCCGGGGAGCTGTTTTTT
CDR3: CASSVEAGAGSGELFF
D: .
size: .
J: TRBJ2-2
V: TRBV9

DNA: TGCGCCAGCAGCTGGCCTTTCCGGGGCTATGGCTACACCTTC
CDR3: CASSWPFRGYGYTF
D: .
size: many
J: TRBJ1-2
V: TRBV4-1

DNA: TGTGCCAGCAGCCAAGATCTTGGGGACAAGATATACGGGTCCTACAATGAGCAGTTCTTC
CDR3: CASSQDLGDKIYGSYNEQFF
D: .
size: many
J: TRBJ2-1
V: TRBV3-1

DNA: TGTGCCAGCAGTCCGTGGACAGACTACACCGGGGAGCTGTTTTTT
CDR3: CASSPWTDYTGELFF
D: .
size: .
J: TRBJ2-2
V: TRBV6-1

DNA: TGTGCCAGCAGCTCTTGGGGGACGGTCCGTCACAATGAGCAGCTCTTC
CDR3: CASSSWGTVRHNEQLF
D: .
size: .
J: TRBJ2-1
V: TRBV7-3

DNA: TGTGCCACCGAGGGTCCCCGTGAGTCTGGGGCCAACGTCCTGACTTTC
CDR3: CATEGPRESGANVLTF
D: .
size: many
J: TRBJ2-6
V: TRBV28

DNA: TGCAGTGCTAGAGAGGAAGGGTATAATGGGAACACTGAAGCTTTCTTT
CDR3: CSAREEGYNGNTEAFF
D: .
size: .
J: TRBJ1-1
V: TRBV20-1

DNA: TGTGCCAGCAGCTTAGAGTGGGATCCGATCCCCTTC
CDR3: CASSLEWDPIPF
D: .
size: many
J: TRBJ1-2
V: TRBV7-2

DNA: TGTGCCAGCAGTTTTGGAAGGTCTGATGGCTACACCTTC
CDR3: CASSFGRSDGYTF
D: .
size: many
J: TRBJ1-2
V: TRBV12-3/TRBV12-4

DNA: TGTGCCAGCAGTTCCTGGGGAGAGACCCAGTACTTC
CDR3: CASSSWGETQYF
D: .
size: many
J: TRBJ2-5
V: TRBV28

DNA: TGCGCCAGCAGCCTTCCCACGGGGGGACAGGGAGTCGATGGCTACACCTTC
CDR3: CASSLPTGGQGVDGYTF
D: TRBD1
size: .
J: TRBJ1-2
V: TRBV5-1

DNA: TGTGCCACCAGTAGAACAGGGGAGTTAAGCACAGATACGCAGTATTTT
CDR3: CATSRTGELSTDTQYF
D: TRBD1
size: many
J: TRBJ2-3
V: TRBV24-1

DNA: TGCAGTGCAAGATCGGGACAGGTCTACGAGCAGTACTTC
CDR3: CSARSGQVYEQYF
D: TRBD1
size: few
J: TRBJ2-7
V: TRBV20-1

DNA: TGTGCCAGCAGCCCCCAGGGACAGGGTGAGCAGTTCTTC
CDR3: CASSPQGQGEQFF
D: TRBD1
size: few
J: TRBJ2-1
V: TRBV9

DNA: TGTGCCAGTACCGCAGGGGTGTCCGTAACAACGGCCCAGCATTTT
CDR3: CASTAGVSVTTAQHF
D: .
size: many
J: TRBJ1-5
V: TRBV19

DNA: TGTGCCAGTAGTATTACCCAGAACACTGAAGCTTTCTTT
CDR3: CASSITQNTEAFF
D: .
size: many
J: TRBJ1-1
V: TRBV19

DNA: TGCGCCAGCAGGAAGGCGGACCTCCAAGAGACCCAGTACTTC
CDR3: CASRKADLQETQYF
D: .
size: .
J: TRBJ2-5
V: TRBV5-1

DNA: TGTGCCAGCAGCTTGGGACAGGGGGTCTGGGGCTACACCTTC
CDR3: CASSLGQGVWGYTF
D: TRBD1
size: many
J: TRBJ1-2
V: TRBV5-6

DNA: TGTGCCAGCAGTTTTAGGGGTTGGGCCGGGGAGCTGTTTTTT
CDR3: CASSFRGWAGELFF
D: .
size: many
J: TRBJ2-2
V: TRBV28

DNA: TGTGCCAGCAGCCCCCAAGCGGGTGGCATTCAGTACTTC
CDR3: CASSPQAGGIQYF
D: .
size: .
J: TRBJ2-4
V: TRBV9

DNA: TGCGCCAGCAGCGCCGGGACTAGCGGGATTAACTACAATGAGCAGTTCTTC
CDR3: CASSAGTSGINYNEQFF
D: TRBD2
size: many
J: TRBJ2-1
V: TRBV5-1

DNA: TGCAGTGCTAGACCCAGCGGGAGTATCGCCCACGAGCAGTACTTC
CDR3: CSARPSGSIAHEQYF
D: TRBD2
size: many
J: TRBJ2-7
V: TRBV20-1

DNA: TGTGCCAGCAGGACCAATAACCCTCGGGACAGGGGGAATGAAAAACTGTTTTTT
CDR3: CASRTNNPRDRGNEKLFF
D: TRBD1
size: many
J: TRBJ1-4
V: TRBV6-2/TRBV6-3

DNA: TGTGCCAGCAGCCCACAACGGATCTATGGCTACACCTTC
CDR3: CASSPQRIYGYTF
D: .
size: .
J: TRBJ1-2
V: TRBV14

DNA: TGTGCCAGCGGGGGGACTAGCGGGAGGATTTTAGGTGATGAGCAGTTCTTC
CDR3: CASGGTSGRILGDEQFF
D: TRBD2
size: .
J: TRBJ2-1
V: TRBV2

DNA: TGTGCCTCGGCTTTCACAGATACGCAGTATTTT
CDR3: CASAFTDTQYF
D: .
size: many
J: TRBJ2-3
V: TRBV28

DNA: TGCAGCGTTCAGGGGCAAGATCAGCCCCAGCATTTT
CDR3: CSVQGQDQPQHF
D: .
size: many
J: TRBJ1-5
V: TRBV29-1

DNA: TGTGCCAGCAGTTTAGATACGGGTCCGGAGAATGGCTACACCTTC
CDR3: CASSLDTGPENGYTF
D: .
size: many
J: TRBJ1-2
V: TRBV12-3/TRBV12-4